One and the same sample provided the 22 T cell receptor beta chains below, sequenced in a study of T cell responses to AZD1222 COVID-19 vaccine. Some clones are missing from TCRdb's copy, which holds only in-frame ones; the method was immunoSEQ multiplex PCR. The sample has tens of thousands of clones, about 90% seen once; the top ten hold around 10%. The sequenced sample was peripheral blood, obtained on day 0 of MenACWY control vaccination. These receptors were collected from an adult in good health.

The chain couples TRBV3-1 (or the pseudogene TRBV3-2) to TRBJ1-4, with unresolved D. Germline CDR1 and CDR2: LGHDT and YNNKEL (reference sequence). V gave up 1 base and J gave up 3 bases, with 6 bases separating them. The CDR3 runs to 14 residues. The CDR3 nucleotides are TGTGCCAGCAGCCAAGGCAGTGCTAATGAAAAACTGTTTTTT. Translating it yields CASSQGSANEKLFF.

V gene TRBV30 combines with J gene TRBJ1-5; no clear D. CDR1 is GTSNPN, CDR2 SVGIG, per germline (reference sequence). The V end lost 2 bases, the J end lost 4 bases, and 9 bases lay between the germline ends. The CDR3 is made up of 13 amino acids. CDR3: CAWSQDVNQPQHF. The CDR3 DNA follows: TGTGCCTGGAGTCAGGACGTTAATCAGCCCCAGCATTTT.

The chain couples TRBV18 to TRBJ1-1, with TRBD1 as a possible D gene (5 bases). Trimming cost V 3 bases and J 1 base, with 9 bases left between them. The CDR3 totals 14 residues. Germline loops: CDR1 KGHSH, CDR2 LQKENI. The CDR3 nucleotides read TGTGCCAGCTCACCTCGGGGGTGGAACACTGAAGCTTTCTTT. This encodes CASSPRGWNTEAFF.

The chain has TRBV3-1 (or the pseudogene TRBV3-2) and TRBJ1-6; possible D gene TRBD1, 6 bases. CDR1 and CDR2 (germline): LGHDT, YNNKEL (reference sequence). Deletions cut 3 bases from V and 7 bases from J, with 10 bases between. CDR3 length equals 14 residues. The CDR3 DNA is TGTGCCAGCAGCCAGGGGGGGGCCAATTCACCCCTCCACTTT. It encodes CASSQGGANSPLHF.

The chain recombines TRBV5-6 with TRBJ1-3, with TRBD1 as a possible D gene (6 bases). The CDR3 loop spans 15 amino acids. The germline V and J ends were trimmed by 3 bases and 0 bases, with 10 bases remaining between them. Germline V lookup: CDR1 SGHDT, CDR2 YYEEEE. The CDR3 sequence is CASSYGQYSGNTIYF. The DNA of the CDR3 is TGTGCCAGCAGCTACGGACAGTACTCTGGAAACACCATATATTTT.

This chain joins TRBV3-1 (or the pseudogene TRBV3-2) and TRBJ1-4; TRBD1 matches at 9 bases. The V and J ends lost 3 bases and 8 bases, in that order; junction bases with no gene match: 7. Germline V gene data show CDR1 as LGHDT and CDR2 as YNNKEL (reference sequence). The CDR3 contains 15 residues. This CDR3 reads CASSHVQGAGEKLFF. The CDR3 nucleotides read TGTGCCAGCAGCCACGTACAGGGGGCAGGAGAAAAACTGTTTTTT.

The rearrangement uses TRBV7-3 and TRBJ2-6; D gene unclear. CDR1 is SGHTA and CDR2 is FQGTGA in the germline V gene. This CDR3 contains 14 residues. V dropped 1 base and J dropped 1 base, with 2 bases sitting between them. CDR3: CASSLSSGANVLTF. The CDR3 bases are TGTGCCAGCAGCTTAAGTTCTGGGGCCAACGTCCTGACTTTC.

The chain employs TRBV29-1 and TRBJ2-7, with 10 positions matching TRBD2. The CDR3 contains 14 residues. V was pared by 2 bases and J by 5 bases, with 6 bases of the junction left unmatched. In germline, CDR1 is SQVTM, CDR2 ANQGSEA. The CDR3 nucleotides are TGCAGCGTTGAAAGGGGTCTAGCGGGGGACGAGCAGTACTTC. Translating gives CSVERGLAGDEQYF.

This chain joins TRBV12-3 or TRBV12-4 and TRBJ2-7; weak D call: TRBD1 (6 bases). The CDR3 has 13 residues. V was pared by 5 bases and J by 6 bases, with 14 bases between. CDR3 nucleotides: TGTGCCAGCAGTCCGGCCTTCAGGGGCGAGCAGTACTTC. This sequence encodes CASSPAFRGEQYF.

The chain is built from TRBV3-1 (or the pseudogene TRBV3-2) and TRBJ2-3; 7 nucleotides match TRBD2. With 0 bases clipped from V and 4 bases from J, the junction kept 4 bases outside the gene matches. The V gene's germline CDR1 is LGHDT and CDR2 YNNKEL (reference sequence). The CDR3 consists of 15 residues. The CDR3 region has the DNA TGTGCCAGCAGCCAAGAGGCGGGGAGGGCAGATACGCAGTATTTT. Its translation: CASSQEAGRADTQYF.

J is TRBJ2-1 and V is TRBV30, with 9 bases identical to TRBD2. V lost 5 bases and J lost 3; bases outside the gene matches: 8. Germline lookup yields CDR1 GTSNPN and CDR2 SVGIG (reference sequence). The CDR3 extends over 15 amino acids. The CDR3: CAWRLLAGVYNEQFF. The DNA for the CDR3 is TGTGCCTGGCGTCTCTTAGCGGGGGTCTACAATGAGCAGTTCTTC. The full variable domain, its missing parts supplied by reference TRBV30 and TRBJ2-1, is SQTIHQWPATLVQPVGSPLSLECTVEGTSNPNLYWYRQAAGRGLQLLFYSVGIGQISSEVPQNLSASRPQDRQFILSSKKLLLSDSGFYLCAWRLLAGVYNEQFFGPGTRLTVL.

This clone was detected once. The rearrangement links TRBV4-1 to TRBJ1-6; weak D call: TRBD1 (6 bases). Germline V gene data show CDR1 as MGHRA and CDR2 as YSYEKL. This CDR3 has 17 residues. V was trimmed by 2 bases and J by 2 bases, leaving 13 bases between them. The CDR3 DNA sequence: TGCGCCAGCAGCCAACCGAACCGGGACACCTATAATTCACCCCTCCACTTT. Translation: CASSQPNRDTYNSPLHF.

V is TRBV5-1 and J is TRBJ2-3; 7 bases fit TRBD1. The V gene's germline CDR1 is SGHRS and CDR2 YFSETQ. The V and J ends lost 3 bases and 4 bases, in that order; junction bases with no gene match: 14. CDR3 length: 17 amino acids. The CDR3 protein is CASSSEPTGVGADTQYF. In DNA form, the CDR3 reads TGCGCCAGCAGCTCGGAGCCCACAGGGGTGGGGGCAGATACGCAGTATTTT.

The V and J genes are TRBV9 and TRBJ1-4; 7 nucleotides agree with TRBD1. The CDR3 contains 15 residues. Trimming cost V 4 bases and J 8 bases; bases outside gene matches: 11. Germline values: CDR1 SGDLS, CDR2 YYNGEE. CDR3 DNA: TGTGCCAGCAGCCCTCCGGGAGGGGGCAACGAAAAACTGTTTTTT. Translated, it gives CASSPPGGGNEKLFF.

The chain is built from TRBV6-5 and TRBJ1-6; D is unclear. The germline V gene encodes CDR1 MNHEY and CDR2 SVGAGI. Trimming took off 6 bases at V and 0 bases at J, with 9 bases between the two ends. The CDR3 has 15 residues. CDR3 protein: CASSPPGSYNSPLHF. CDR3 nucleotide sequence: TGTGCCAGCAGCCCACCCGGCTCCTATAATTCACCCCTCCACTTT.

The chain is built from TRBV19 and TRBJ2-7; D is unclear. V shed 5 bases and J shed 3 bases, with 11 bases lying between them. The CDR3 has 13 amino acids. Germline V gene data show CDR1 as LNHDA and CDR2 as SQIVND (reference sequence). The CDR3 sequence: CASSSGAVYEQYF. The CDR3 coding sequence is TGTGCCAGTAGTTCGGGCGCAGTCTACGAGCAGTACTTC.

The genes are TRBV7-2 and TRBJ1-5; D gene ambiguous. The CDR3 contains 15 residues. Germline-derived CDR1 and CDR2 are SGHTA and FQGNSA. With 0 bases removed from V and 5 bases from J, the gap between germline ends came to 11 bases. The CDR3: CASSLAQGWDQPQHF. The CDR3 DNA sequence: TGTGCCAGCAGCTTAGCGCAAGGGTGGGATCAGCCCCAGCATTTT.

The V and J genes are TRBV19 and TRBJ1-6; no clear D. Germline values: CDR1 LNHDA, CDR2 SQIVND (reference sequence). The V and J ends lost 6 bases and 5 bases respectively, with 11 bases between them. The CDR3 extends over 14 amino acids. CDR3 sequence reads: CASSSDGDNSPLHF. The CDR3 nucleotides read TGTGCCAGTAGCTCGGACGGAGATAATTCACCCCTCCACTTT.

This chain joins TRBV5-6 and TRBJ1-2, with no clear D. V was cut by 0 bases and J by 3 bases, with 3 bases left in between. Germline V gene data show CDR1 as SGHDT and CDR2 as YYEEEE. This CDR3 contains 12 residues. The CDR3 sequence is CASSLADYGYTF. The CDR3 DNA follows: TGTGCCAGCAGCTTGGCCGACTATGGCTACACCTTC.

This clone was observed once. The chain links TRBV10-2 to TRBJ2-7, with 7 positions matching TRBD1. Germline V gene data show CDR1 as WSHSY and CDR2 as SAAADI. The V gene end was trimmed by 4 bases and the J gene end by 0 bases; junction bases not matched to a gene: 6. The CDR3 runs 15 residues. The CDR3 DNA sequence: TGCGCCAGCAGTGTCCCACAGGGGTACTCCTACGAGCAGTACTTC. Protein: CASSVPQGYSYEQYF.

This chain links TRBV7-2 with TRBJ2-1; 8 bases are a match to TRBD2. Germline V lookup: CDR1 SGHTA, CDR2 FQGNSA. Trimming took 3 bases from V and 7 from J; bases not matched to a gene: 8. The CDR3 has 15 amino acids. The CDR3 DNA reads TGTGCCAGCAGCTTCTTGACGGGGGGGCCGAATGAGCAGTTCTTC. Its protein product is CASSFLTGGPNEQFF.

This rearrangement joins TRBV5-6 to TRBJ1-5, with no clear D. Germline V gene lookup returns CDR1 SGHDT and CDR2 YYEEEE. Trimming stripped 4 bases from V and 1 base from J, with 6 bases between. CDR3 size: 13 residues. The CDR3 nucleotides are TGTGCCAGCAGCCAGTACAGCAATCAGCCCCAGCATTTT. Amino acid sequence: CASSQYSNQPQHF.